What follows are 20 T cell receptor beta chains derived from one specimen sequenced in a study of molecular identifiers for immune sequencing clone quantification. TCRdb reprocessed the PCR reads via MiXCR and lists one record per CDR3 protein. This table has under 350,000 distinct CDR3 sequences, 24% appearing once. Sequenced: naive CD8+ T cells from blood, with Jurkat cell RNA spiked in. Regarding subset: FACS-sorted CD8+CD4-CCR7+CD45RA+ naive T cells. The receptors derive from a human donor in good health. Some libraries in this study had Jurkat cell RNA spiked in.

This clonotype was counted many times. The chain links TRBV10-3 to TRBJ2-3; the D is unclear. CDR1 is ENHRY and CDR2 is SYGVKD in the germline V gene. This CDR3 is built from 12 residues. With 11 bases removed from V and 0 bases from J, the gap between germline ends came to 9 bases. The chain's CDR3 is CAVLGSTDTQYF. CDR3 sequence (DNA): TGTGCCGTCCTAGGAAGCACAGATACGCAGTATTTT.

The V gene is TRBV11-2, the J gene TRBJ2-7, with 9 bases fitting TRBD1. Germline V gene sequence: CDR1 SGHAT, CDR2 FQNNGV. V was pared by 5 bases and J by 5 bases, with 7 bases of the junction left unmatched. The CDR3 is 14 residues long. CDR3 DNA: TGTGCCAGCAGCGCCTGGACAGGGGCCCACGAGCAGTACTTC. Its protein product is CASSAWTGAHEQYF.

In this sample, this clonotype turned up a few times. At one boundary the junction diverges from the germline segment, which might be a read error. The DNA for the CDR3 is TGCGCCAGCCTACCAAAGGGACAGGGGGCGGAAGGGACCCAGTACTTC. Encoded protein: CASLPKGQGAEGTQYF. This sequence joins TRBV11-2 and TRBJ2-5, with 12 bases fitting TRBD1. The CDR3 covers 16 residues. In germline, CDR1 is SGHAT, CDR2 FQNNGV.

This clonotype was detected only a few times. V gene TRBV6-2 or TRBV6-3 combines with J gene TRBJ2-3; D is possibly TRBD1 or TRBD2 (5 bases each). V dropped 6 bases and J dropped 4 bases, with 14 bases sitting between them. CDR1 is MNHEY and CDR2 is SVGEGT in the germline V gene. The CDR3 runs to 14 residues. The CDR3 is CASSPEMGPDTQYF. In DNA, the CDR3 is TGTGCCAGCAGCCCCGAAATGGGACCAGATACGCAGTATTTT.

The J gene is TRBJ1-6, the V gene TRBV3-1; D gene unclear. Trimming removed 1 base at V and 0 bases at J, with 7 bases between. This CDR3 contains 16 residues. Germline CDR1 LGHDT, CDR2 YNNKEL (reference sequence). CDR3 in DNA: TGTGCCAGCAGCCAAGGTGGATACTCCTATAATTCACCCCTCCACTTT. Translating it yields CASSQGGYSYNSPLHF.

A few counts support this clonotype. V gene TRBV9 combines with J gene TRBJ2-1, with TRBD1 matching 7 bases. The trim removed 3 bases at V and 8 bases at J, leaving 14 bases unmatched. CDR1 is SGDLS, CDR2 YYNGEE, per germline. The CDR3 is made up of 16 amino acids. The CDR3 is CASSGRDSTKRYEQFF. Written as DNA, the CDR3 is TGTGCCAGCAGCGGCCGGGACAGTACGAAACGATATGAGCAGTTCTTC.

Many counts were recorded for this clonotype. The J gene is TRBJ2-7, the V gene TRBV25-1; D not certain. Between the trimmed V and J ends, which lost 1 base and 7 bases, there was a span of 14 bases. This CDR3 comprises 14 residues. Germline assignment: CDR1 MGHDK and CDR2 SYGVNS. DNA of the CDR3: TGTGCCAGCAGTGAATGGGAACGGCTTGGAGAGCAGTACTTC. It encodes CASSEWERLGEQYF.

Note on this clonotype: One junction end does not reproduce the germline sequence, and a read error may be involved. V is TRBV7-2 and J is TRBJ2-7; 8 nucleotides match TRBD1. Per the germline V gene, CDR1 is SGHTA and CDR2 is FQGNSA. This CDR3 is 15 amino acids long. Here the CDR3 DNA reads TGTGCCAGCAGCTTAGGGTTGGGACAGGCCTACGAGCTGTACTTC. It is translated as CASSLGLGQAYELYF.

This clonotype was recorded a few times. The chain recombines TRBV2 with TRBJ2-6, with TRBD1 identical over 9 bases. V shed 8 bases, J shed 2 bases, and the junction held 10 bases outside the gene matches. The CDR3 is 17 residues long. The germline gives CDR1 SNHLY, CDR2 FYNNEI. This CDR3 is CASLQGANLAGANVLTF. DNA of the CDR3: TGTGCCAGCCTACAGGGGGCGAATTTGGCTGGGGCCAACGTCCTGACTTTC.

Concerning this clonotype itself: A much larger clone differs by one base, so this may be a read error. The chain is built from TRBV27 and TRBJ1-1; D perhaps matches TRBD1 (6 bases). The germline V gene has CDR1 MNHEY and CDR2 SMNVEV (reference sequence). Trimming left V 4 bases short and J 3 bases short, with 12 bases between. There are 14 residues in the CDR3. CDR3 region: CASSCAGADTEAFF. The DNA for the CDR3 is TGTGCCAGCAGTTGCGCGGGGGCCGACACTGAAGCTTTCTTT.

Details on this clonotype: It may be a read error: a sequence one base away is much more abundant. The rearrangement links TRBV20-1 to TRBJ2-5; 12 bases are shared with TRBD2. The CDR3 runs to 18 residues. Germline V gene sequence: CDR1 DFQATT, CDR2 SNEGSKA (reference sequence). The CDR3 sequence is CSARGRRLAGGMKETRYF. The CDR3 DNA reads as TGCAGTGCTAGAGGCCGCCGGCTAGCGGGAGGGATGAAAGAGACCCGGTACTTC.

With respect to this clonotype: Given a much more abundant clone one base away, this may be a read error. CDR3 in amino acids: CASSHKGGSTGTQYF. DNA of the CDR3: TGTGCCAGCAGCCACAAGGGCGGATCCACAGGTACGCAGTATTTT. This chain uses TRBV3-1 with TRBJ2-3, with a weak D call TRBD1 (5 bases). Germline V gene data show CDR1 as LGHDT and CDR2 as YNNKEL (reference sequence). The CDR3 has 15 residues.

Points on this clonotype: A much larger clone is a single base away; this may be a read error. V and J are TRBV12-3 or TRBV12-4 and TRBJ2-1; perhaps TRBD2 as D (6 bases). The CDR3 has 23 amino acids. Here the CDR3 reads CASTLLIDRPSGWGSGVYNERFF. For the CDR3, the DNA is TGTGCCAGCACCCTCCTCATCGACAGACCCAGCGGCTGGGGTAGCGGAGTCTACAATGAGCGGTTCTTC.

V gene TRBV9 combines with J gene TRBJ2-5, with D tentatively TRBD2 (6 bases). V was cut by 3 bases and J by 4 bases, with 19 bases left in between. The CDR3 is made up of 16 amino acids. Germline values: CDR1 SGDLS, CDR2 YYNGEE. DNA for the CDR3: TGTGCCAGCAGCGCCCGACGACTAGGGGCCGGAGAGACCCAGTACTTC. Residues: CASSARRLGAGETQYF.

To note about this clonotype: A much larger clone is a single base away; this may be a read error. The chain recombines TRBV7-9 with TRBJ2-5; TRBD1 aligns across 8 bases. The CDR3 is made up of 18 amino acids. Germline assignment: CDR1 SEHNR and CDR2 FQNEAQ (reference sequence). This CDR3 is CASSTQKHTGQVQETQHF. The DNA of the CDR3 is TGTGCCAGCAGCACCCAAAAACACACGGGACAGGTCCAAGAGACCCAGCACTTC.

This clonotype was detected many times. The chain joins TRBV14 to TRBJ2-5; D could derive from TRBD1 or TRBD2 (5 bases each). CDR1 is SGHDN and CDR2 is FVKESK in the germline V gene. V dropped 2 bases and J dropped 0 bases, with 10 bases sitting between them. The CDR3 is made up of 15 amino acids. The CDR3 protein is CASSQRDQYQETQYF. CDR3 DNA sequence: TGTGCCAGCAGCCAACGGGACCAGTACCAAGAGACCCAGTACTTC.

This clonotype was counted ten times or more. The rearrangement links TRBV25-1 to TRBJ2-3, with D perhaps being TRBD1 or TRBD2 (6 bases each). The V and J ends lost 5 bases and 8 bases respectively, with 17 bases between them. The CDR3 covers 14 residues. The germline gives CDR1 MGHDK, CDR2 SYGVNS. The CDR3 DNA reads TGTGCCAGCAGTCTCATTCGAGGGGGGAGTACGCAGTATTTT. It is translated as CASSLIRGGSTQYF.

Of note for this clonotype: A much larger clone sits a single nucleotide away, making a read error possible. The J gene is TRBJ2-7, the V gene TRBV29-1; no clear D gene. Germline V lookup: CDR1 SQVTM, CDR2 ANQGSEA. V was clipped by 7 bases and J by 2 bases, with 12 bases between them. The CDR3 has 12 amino acids. The CDR3: CSATDPAYEQYF. CDR3 nucleotide sequence: TGCAGCGCCACAGACCCCGCCTACGAGCAGTACTTC.

The sample holds many counts of this clonotype. This chain links TRBV9 with TRBJ2-2; D perhaps matches TRBD1 (5 bases). The germline CDR1 and CDR2 sequences are SGDLS and YYNGEE. The CDR3 totals 14 residues. The V gene lost 7 bases and the J gene lost 0 bases, with 10 bases spanning the gap. As DNA, the CDR3 is TGTGCCAGCGGGCAGGGATCGAACACCGGGGAGCTGTTTTTT. It yields the protein CASGQGSNTGELFF.

The table lists this clonotype with a few counts. V is TRBV19 and J is TRBJ1-5; weak D call: TRBD1 (5 bases). The germline CDR1 and CDR2 sequences are LNHDA and SQIVND (reference sequence). Trimming left V 10 bases short and J 1 base short, with 11 bases between. This CDR3 spans 13 amino acids. The CDR3 loop reads CATRGRSNQPQHF. The CDR3 DNA reads as TGTGCCACAAGGGGCAGGAGCAATCAGCCCCAGCATTTT.